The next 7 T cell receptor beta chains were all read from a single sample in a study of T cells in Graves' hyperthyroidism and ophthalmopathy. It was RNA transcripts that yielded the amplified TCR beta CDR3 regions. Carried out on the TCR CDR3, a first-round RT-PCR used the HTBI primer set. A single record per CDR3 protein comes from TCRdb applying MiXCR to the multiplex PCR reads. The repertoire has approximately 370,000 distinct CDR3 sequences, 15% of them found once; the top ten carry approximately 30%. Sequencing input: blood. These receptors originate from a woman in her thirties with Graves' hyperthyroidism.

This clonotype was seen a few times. The CDR3 reads CASSLEVAGTGELFF. The CDR3 DNA follows: TGTGCCAGCAGCTTGGAGGTCGCCGGTACCGGGGAGCTGTTTTTT. This rearrangement joins TRBV5-4 to TRBJ2-2; D unclear. The germline V gene encodes CDR1 SGHNT and CDR2 YYREEE (reference sequence). The CDR3 loop spans 15 amino acids. V dropped 0 bases and J dropped 5 bases, with 11 bases sitting between them.

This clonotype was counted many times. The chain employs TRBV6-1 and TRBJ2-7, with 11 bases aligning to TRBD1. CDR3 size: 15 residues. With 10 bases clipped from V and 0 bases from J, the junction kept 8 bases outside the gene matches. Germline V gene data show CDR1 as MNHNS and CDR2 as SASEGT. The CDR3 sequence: CAIPPGTGGSYEQYF. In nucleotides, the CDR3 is TGTGCCATCCCACCAGGGACAGGGGGCTCCTACGAGCAGTACTTC.

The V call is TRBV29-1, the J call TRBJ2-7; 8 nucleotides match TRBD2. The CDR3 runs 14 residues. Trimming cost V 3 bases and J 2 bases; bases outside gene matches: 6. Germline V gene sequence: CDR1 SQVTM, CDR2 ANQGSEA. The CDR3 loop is CSVDLREDPYEQYF. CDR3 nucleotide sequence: TGCAGCGTTGATCTGCGGGAGGATCCCTACGAGCAGTACTTC.

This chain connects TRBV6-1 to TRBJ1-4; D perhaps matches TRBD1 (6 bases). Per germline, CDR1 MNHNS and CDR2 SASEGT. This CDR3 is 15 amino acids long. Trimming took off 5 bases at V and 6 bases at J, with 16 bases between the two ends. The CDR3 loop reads CASSLDSADYEKLFF. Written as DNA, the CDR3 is TGTGCCAGCAGTTTGGACAGTGCCGATTATGAAAAACTGTTTTTT.

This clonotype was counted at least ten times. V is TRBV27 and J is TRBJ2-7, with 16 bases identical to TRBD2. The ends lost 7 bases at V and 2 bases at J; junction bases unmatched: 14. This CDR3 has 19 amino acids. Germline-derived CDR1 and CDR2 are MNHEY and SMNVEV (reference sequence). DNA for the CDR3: TGTGCCAGCACCACCCTGGGGACTAGCGGGAGGGGACGAACCTACGAGCAGTACTTC. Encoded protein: CASTTLGTSGRGRTYEQYF.

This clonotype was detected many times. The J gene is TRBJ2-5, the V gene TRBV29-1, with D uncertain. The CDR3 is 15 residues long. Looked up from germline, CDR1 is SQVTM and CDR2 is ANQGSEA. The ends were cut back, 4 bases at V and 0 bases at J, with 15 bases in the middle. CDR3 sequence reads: CSVVDTALHQETQYF. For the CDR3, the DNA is TGCAGCGTTGTCGACACTGCCCTGCACCAAGAGACCCAGTACTTC.

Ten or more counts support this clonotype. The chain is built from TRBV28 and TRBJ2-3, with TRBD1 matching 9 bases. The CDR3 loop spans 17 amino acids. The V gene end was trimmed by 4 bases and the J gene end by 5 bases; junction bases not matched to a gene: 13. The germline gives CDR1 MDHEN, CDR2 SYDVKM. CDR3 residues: CASSSPGQGLMGDTQYF. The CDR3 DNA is TGTGCCAGCAGTTCCCCGGGACAGGGATTAATGGGAGATACGCAGTATTTT.